The clone carrying this TCR beta chain has just one count. The antigen is not known. These data come from a study of OX40 agonist ivuxolimab in advanced cancers. Findings and caveats of the study: Antigen specificity of clonally expanded peripheral T cells was not established. At doses 0.1 to 3.0 mg/kg, CD4+ and CD8+ clones expanded.

The protocol was immunoSEQ multiplex PCR, while the TCRdb copy is restricted to in-frame clones and leaves out a portion. The sample contains more than 45,000 clones, about 89% of which appear only once. V was clipped by 6 bases and J by 7 bases, with 21 bases between them. Per germline, CDR1 SNHLY and CDR2 FYNNEI. There are 15 residues in the CDR3. The origin of this receptor is an adult with an advanced solid tumor such as melanoma, head and neck, liver or kidney cancer. The source material was CD4+ or CD8+ T cells sorted from blood, sampled in a trial of the OX40 agonist ivuxolimab. The chain recombines TRBV2 with TRBJ1-1; TRBD1 is a possible D gene (6 bases). CDR3 sequence reads: CASRTDRFWKGEAFF. The CDR3 nucleotides are TGTGCCAGCAGGACAGACAGGTTCTGGAAGGGTGAAGCTTTCTTT.